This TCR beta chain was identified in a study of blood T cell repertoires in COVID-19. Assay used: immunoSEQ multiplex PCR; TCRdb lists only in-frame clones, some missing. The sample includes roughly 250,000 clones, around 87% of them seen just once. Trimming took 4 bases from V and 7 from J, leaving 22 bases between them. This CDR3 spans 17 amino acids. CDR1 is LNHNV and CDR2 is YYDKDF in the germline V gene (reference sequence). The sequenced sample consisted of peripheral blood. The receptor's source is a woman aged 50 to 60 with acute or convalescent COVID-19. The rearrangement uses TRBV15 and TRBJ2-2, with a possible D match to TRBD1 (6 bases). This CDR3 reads CATSKATGTAVHGELFF. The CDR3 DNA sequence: TGTGCCACCAGCAAAGCTACAGGGACGGCGGTGCACGGGGAGCTGTTTTTT.